These 7 T cell receptor beta chains came from one sample sequenced in a study of T cells after yellow fever vaccination. TCRdb ran MiXCR on the 5' RACE reads and lists one entry per CDR3 protein. Of roughly 350,000 distinct CDR3 sequences in the sample, over 3.5% were seen once. The sample was PBMCs, taken 5 days after the yellow fever booster vaccination. These receptors all come from a man in his late teens or twenties who received the YFV17D yellow fever vaccine.

This clonotype was counted at least ten times. V is TRBV20-1 and J is TRBJ2-1; a weak D match, TRBD2 (6 bases). The V gene lost 0 bases and the J gene lost 10 bases, with 16 bases spanning the gap. This CDR3 contains 14 residues. Germline CDR1 is DFQATT and CDR2 is SNEGSKA (reference sequence). CDR3 residues: CSARDLAGPKEQFF. The CDR3 coding sequence is TGCAGTGCTAGAGATTTGGCGGGGCCGAAGGAGCAGTTCTTC.

The genes are TRBV7-2 and TRBJ1-3; no clear D. The germline V gene encodes CDR1 SGHTA and CDR2 FQGNSA. The V end was cut by 1 base, the J end by 2 bases, with 9 bases between. The CDR3 has 15 residues. CDR3 protein: CASSLGPGTGNTIYF. CDR3 sequence (DNA): TGTGCCAGCAGCTTAGGCCCGGGGACTGGAAACACCATATATTTT. Full variable domain (outside the CDR3, taken from reference TRBV7-2 and TRBJ1-3): GAGVSQSPSNKVTEKGKDVELRCDPISGHTALYWYRQSLGQGLEFLIYFQGNSAPDKSGLPSDRFSAERTGGSVSTLTIQRTQQEDSAVYLCASSLGPGTGNTIYFGEGSWLTVV.

This clonotype turned up a few times. The rearrangement links TRBV7-9 to TRBJ2-1, with TRBD2 matching over 7 bases. The length of the CDR3 is 13 residues. Trimming took 5 bases from V and 5 from J; bases not matched to a gene: 3. Germline loops: CDR1 SEHNR, CDR2 FQNEAQ (reference sequence). CDR3 in DNA: TGTGCCAGCAGCCGAAGCGGGGACAATGAGCAGTTCTTC. Residues: CASSRSGDNEQFF.

There are a few counts of this clonotype. This rearrangement joins TRBV5-1 to TRBJ2-7; 9 nucleotides align to TRBD1. V lost 4 bases, J lost 3 bases, and 5 bases stayed unmatched. Germline V gene sequence: CDR1 SGHRS, CDR2 YFSETQ. The CDR3 is 14 amino acids. The CDR3 sequence is CASSPGTGSYEQYV. CDR3 bases: TGCGCCAGCAGCCCCGGGACAGGGAGCTACGAGCAGTACGTC.

The genes are TRBV20-1 and TRBJ2-3, with 12 nucleotides matching TRBD2. After removal of 5 bases from V and 3 bases from J, the junction contained 6 bases not matched to a gene. Germline V CDR1 and CDR2: DFQATT, SNEGSKA (reference sequence). The CDR3 consists of 15 residues. The chain's CDR3 is CSAPSGGAGTDTQYF. The CDR3 DNA is TGCAGTGCTCCTAGCGGGGGGGCGGGAACAGATACGCAGTATTTT.

This clonotype was counted many times. CDR3: CSAREGKSLVRGEQFF. The DNA for the CDR3 is TGCAGTGCTAGAGAGGGAAAGAGTCTAGTTCGTGGTGAGCAGTTCTTC. This chain links TRBV20-1 with TRBJ2-1, with unresolved D. CDR3 length: 16 residues. Germline V lookup: CDR1 DFQATT, CDR2 SNEGSKA (reference sequence). Trimming took 0 bases from V and 9 from J, leaving 21 bases between them.

This clonotype was observed a few times. This chain links TRBV4-1 with TRBJ2-1; 8 bases align to TRBD2. The CDR3 extends over 16 amino acids. The V segment lost 1 base and the J segment 7 bases; nucleotides outside the gene matches: 9. Germline CDR1 MGHRA, CDR2 YSYEKL. Written as DNA, the CDR3 is TGCGCCAGCAGCCAAGTACGCGGGGGGCAAAGGAATGAGCAGTTCTTC. Protein: CASSQVRGGQRNEQFF.